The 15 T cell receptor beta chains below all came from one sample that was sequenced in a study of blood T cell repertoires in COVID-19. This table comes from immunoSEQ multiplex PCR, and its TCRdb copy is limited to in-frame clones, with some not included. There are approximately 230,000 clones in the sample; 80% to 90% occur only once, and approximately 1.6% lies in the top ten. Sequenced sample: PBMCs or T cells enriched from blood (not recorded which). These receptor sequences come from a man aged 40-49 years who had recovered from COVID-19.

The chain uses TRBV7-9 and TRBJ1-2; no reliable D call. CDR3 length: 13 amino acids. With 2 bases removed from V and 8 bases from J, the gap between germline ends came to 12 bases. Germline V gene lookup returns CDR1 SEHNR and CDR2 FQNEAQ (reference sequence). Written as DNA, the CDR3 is TGTGCCAGCAGCTTATCATTGGGCTACGGCTACACCTTC. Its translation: CASSLSLGYGYTF.

DNA of the CDR3: TGTGCCAGCAGCCAACAGGAGACAGATACGCAGTATTTT. This translates into CASSQQETDTQYF. This chain connects TRBV6-5 to TRBJ2-3, with a possible D match to TRBD1 (5 bases). The V and J ends lost 6 bases and 3 bases respectively, with 10 bases between them. Per the germline V gene, CDR1 is MNHEY and CDR2 is SVGAGI. CDR3 length: 13 residues.

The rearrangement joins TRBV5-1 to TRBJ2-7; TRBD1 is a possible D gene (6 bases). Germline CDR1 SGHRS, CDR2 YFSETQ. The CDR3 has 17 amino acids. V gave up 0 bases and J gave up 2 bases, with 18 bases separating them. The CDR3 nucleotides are TGCGCCAGCAGCTTGGTTGGGGCAGGGACAACACCCTACGAGCAGTACTTC. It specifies CASSLVGAGTTPYEQYF.

The CDR3 loop is CASSRSSDSSTDTQYF. CDR3 coding DNA: TGCGCCAGCTCCCGATCTAGCGATTCTAGCACAGATACGCAGTATTTT. The rearrangement joins TRBV5-1 to TRBJ2-3; maybe TRBD2 (6 bases). This CDR3 spans 16 amino acids. Germline V gene lookup returns CDR1 SGHRS and CDR2 YFSETQ. The V end was cut by 7 bases, the J end by 0 bases, with 18 bases between.

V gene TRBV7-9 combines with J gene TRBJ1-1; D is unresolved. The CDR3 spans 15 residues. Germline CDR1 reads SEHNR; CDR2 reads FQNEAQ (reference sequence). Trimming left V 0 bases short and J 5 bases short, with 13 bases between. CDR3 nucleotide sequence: TGTGCCAGCAGCTTAGCTATACATACGGGGACTGAAGCTTTCTTT. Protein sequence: CASSLAIHTGTEAFF. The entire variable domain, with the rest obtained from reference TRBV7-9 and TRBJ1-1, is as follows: DTGVSQNPRHKITKRGQNVTFRCDPISEHNRLYWYRQTLGQGPEFLTYFQNEAQLEKSRLLSDRFSAERPKGSFSTLEIQRTEQGDSAMYLCASSLAIHTGTEAFFGQGTRLTVV.

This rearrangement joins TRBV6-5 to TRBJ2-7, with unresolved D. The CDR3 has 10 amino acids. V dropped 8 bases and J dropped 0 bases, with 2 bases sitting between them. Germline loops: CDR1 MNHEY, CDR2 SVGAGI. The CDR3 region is CASRSYEQYF. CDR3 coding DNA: TGTGCCAGCCGCTCCTACGAGCAGTACTTC.

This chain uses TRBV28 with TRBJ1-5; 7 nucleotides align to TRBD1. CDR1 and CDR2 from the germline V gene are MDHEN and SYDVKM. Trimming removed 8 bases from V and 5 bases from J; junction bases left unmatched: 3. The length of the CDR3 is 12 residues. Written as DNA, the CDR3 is TGTGCCAGCCGACAGGGCTATCAGCCCCAGCATTTT. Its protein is CASRQGYQPQHF.

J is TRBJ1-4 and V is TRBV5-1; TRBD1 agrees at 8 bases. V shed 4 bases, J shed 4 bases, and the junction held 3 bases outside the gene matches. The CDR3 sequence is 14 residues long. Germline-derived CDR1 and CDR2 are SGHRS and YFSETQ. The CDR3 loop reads CASSPGQDNEKLFF. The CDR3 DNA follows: TGCGCCAGCAGCCCGGGACAGGATAATGAAAAACTGTTTTTT.

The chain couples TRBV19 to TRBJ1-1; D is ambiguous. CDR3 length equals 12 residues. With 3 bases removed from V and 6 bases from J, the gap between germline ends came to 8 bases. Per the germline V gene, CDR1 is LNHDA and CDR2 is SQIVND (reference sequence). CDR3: CASSIGGSEAFF. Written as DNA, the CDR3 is TGTGCCAGTAGTATTGGAGGTTCTGAAGCTTTCTTT. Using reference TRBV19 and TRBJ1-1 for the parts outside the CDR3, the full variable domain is DGGITQSPKYLFRKEGQNVTLSCEQNLNHDAMYWYRQDPGQGLRLIYYSQIVNDFQKGDIAEGYSVSREKKESFPLTVTSAQKNPTAFYLCASSIGGSEAFFGQGTRLTVV.

In nucleotides, the CDR3 is TGTGCCAGCAGCAAAGCGGGAGGGAGGGGGTACGGCTACACCTTC. It is translated as CASSKAGGRGYGYTF. V gene TRBV21-1 combines with J gene TRBJ1-2. TRBV21-1 is given as a pseudogene. This CDR3 is built from 15 residues.

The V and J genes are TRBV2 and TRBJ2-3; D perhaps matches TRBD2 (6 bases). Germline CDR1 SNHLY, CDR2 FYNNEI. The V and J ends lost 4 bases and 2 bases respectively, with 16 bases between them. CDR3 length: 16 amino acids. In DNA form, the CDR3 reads TGTGCCAGCAGTGTGGCGGGGAACCCTGACACAGATACGCAGTATTTT. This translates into CASSVAGNPDTDTQYF.

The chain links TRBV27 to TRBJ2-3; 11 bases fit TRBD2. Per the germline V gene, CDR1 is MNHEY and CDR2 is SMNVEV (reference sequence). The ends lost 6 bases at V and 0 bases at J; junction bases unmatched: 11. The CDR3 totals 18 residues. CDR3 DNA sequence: TGTGCCAGCAGACCAACTAGCGGGAGAGGGTTTAGCACAGATACGCAGTATTTT. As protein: CASRPTSGRGFSTDTQYF.

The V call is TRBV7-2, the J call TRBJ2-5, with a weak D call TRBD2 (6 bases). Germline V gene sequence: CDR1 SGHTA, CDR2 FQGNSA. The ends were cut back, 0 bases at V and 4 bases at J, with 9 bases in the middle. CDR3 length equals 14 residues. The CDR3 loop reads CASSLAGTLETQYF. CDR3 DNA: TGTGCCAGCAGCTTAGCCGGGACTTTAGAGACCCAGTACTTC.

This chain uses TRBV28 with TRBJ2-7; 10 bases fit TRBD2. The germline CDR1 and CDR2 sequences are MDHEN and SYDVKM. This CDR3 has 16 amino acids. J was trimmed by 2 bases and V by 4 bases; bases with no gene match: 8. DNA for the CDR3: TGTGCCAGCAGTTCCCTCCCAGCGGGAGGGCCCTACGAGCAGTACTTC. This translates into CASSSLPAGGPYEQYF.

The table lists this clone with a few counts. Here the CDR3 DNA reads TGTGCCACCAGGGACAAATGGTACACCTTC. Amino acids: CATRDKWYTF. The chain is built from TRBV24-1 and TRBJ1-2; tentatively, D is TRBD1 (5 bases). Germline V gives CDR1 KGHDR, CDR2 SFDVKD. This CDR3 has 10 residues. V lost 7 bases and J 11 bases, leaving 10 bases between the germline ends.